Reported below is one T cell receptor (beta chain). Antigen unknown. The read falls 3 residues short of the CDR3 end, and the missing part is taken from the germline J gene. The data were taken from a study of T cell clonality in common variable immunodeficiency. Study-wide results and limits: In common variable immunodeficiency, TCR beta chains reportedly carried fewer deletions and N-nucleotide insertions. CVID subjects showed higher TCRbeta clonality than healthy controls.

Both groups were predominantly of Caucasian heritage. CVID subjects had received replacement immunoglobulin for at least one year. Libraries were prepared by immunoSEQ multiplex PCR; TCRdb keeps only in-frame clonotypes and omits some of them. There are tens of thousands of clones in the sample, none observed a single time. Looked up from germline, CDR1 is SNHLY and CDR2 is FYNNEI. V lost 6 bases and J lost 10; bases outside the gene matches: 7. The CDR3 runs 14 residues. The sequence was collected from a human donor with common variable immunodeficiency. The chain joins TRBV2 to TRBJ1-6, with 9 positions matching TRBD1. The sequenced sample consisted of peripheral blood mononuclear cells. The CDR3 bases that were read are TGTGCCAGCAGAGCTCCCGGGACAGGGTCACCC. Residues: CASRAPGTGSP. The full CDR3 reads CASRAPGTGSPLHF.